This T cell receptor beta chain was recovered during a study of cytomegalovirus exposure and HLA in healthy donors. Study-wide findings and caveats: An analysis done earlier found most TCR beta V segments productive about 87% or about 30% of the time.

This clone came up a few times. Its antigen is unidentified. At collection, donors were nominally healthy, but unrecorded immune exposures were probable. The study ran its PCR with 60 Vbeta and 13 Jbeta primers. Using immunoSEQ multiplex PCR, the repertoire was profiled, and TCRdb retains in-frame clones only, with some absent. The table shows approximately 180,000 clones, with about 80% occurring only once. CDR3 length: 17 residues. V gave up 5 bases and J gave up 7 bases; unmatched junction bases: 11. CDR1 SGHVS and CDR2 FQNEAQ come from the germline V gene. This receptor was taken from a woman in her 40s in good health and CMV-seronegative. The rearrangement uses TRBV7-8 and TRBJ2-1, with TRBD2 identical over 13 bases. Sequenced: PBMCs. CDR3 sequence: CASSPIPGTSGKNEQFF. CDR3 nucleotides: TGTGCCAGCAGCCCCATCCCCGGGACTAGCGGGAAGAATGAGCAGTTCTTC.